The present entry profiles one T cell receptor (beta chain) with its context. The DNA is omitted, as the CDR3 cannot be located on it reliably, and the CDR3 follows TCRdb's listing. The TCRs were subjected to amplification over 20 PCR cycles employing a constant-region primer in conjunction with a V-primer adapter. TCRdb itself ran the reads through MiXCR, one entry per CDR3 protein. The data contain tens of thousands of distinct CDR3 sequences, 10% to 15% of them singletons. This specimen comes from a study of low-dose radiotherapy and immunotherapy resistance in tumors. Study-wide background: TRAV- and TRBV-specific primers were used for first-strand cDNA, which covered alpha and beta chains.

The CDR3 is 15 residues long, ends included. Per germline, CDR1 SGHVS and CDR2 FNYEAQ. The time point was: before trial treatment. This sample comprised PBMCs, obtained before treatment. The chain has TRBV7-6 and TRBJ2-2; the DNA was not compared with TRBD1, the D call given in the table. This receptor was obtained from a female donor with ovarian cancer. CDR3 amino acids: CASSSYQASGELFFF.